Below are 17 T cell receptor beta chains sequenced from a single sample in a study of T cells in Graves' hyperthyroidism and ophthalmopathy (dated by TCRdb to between 2017 and 2020). Receptor amplification or capture employed multiplex PCR. TCRdb lists the instrument as Illumina HiSeq 2000. Amplification of TCR beta CDR3 regions was carried out from RNA transcripts. The first round of RT-PCR for the TCR CDR3 was performed with the HTBI primer set and the Qiagen OneStep RT-PCR kit. TCRdb redid the processing of the public reads, applying fastp at Q25 and MiXCR, and retained in-frame beta chains. Rows are unified per CDR3 protein, each entry keeping the most common DNA and genes. For this sample the table gives 300,000 to 500,000 distinct CDR3 sequences, of which over 12% were detected only once. The ten largest clones add up to 25% to 30% of the sample. The sample consisted of blood. These TCRs come from a man aged 45-60 years with Graves' ophthalmopathy.

This clonotype was seen at least ten times. The rearrangement joins TRBV10-3 to TRBJ2-3, with TRBD2 identical over 7 bases. J gave up 0 bases and V 6 bases, and 9 bases lay outside the gene matches. The CDR3 spans 16 residues. Germline V CDR1 and CDR2: ENHRY, SYGVKD. This CDR3 is CAIRDQRGFSTDTQYF. In DNA, the CDR3 is TGTGCCATCAGGGATCAGCGGGGATTTAGCACAGATACGCAGTATTTT.

This chain connects TRBV19 to TRBJ1-5; D is undetermined. Trimming shortened V by 3 bases and J by 4 bases, and 7 bases separated the two germline ends. Germline V lookup: CDR1 LNHDA, CDR2 SQIVND (reference sequence). This CDR3 spans 13 amino acids. The CDR3 region has the DNA TGTGCCAGTAGTATTGAGGTTAATCAGCCCCAGCATTTT. Translated, it gives CASSIEVNQPQHF.

This clonotype was seen many times. This chain links TRBV6-2 or TRBV6-3 with TRBJ1-5, with TRBD1 matching 9 bases. CDR1 MNHEY and CDR2 SVGEGT come from the germline V gene. The CDR3 runs 15 residues. Unmatched junction bases numbered 5, after V lost 0 bases and J lost 8 bases. Here the CDR3 reads CASSYSTGGPEPQHF. The CDR3 DNA sequence: TGTGCCAGCAGTTACTCGACAGGGGGTCCGGAGCCCCAGCATTTT.

This clonotype was found many times. The chain uses TRBV2 and TRBJ2-5, with 8 bases lining up with TRBD1. The CDR3 sequence is 13 residues long. The ends lost 8 bases at V and 10 bases at J; junction bases unmatched: 12. Germline V gene sequence: CDR1 SNHLY, CDR2 FYNNEI. CDR3 DNA: TGTGCCAGCGGATACGGAGGACAGGGTGACCAGTACTTC. It is translated as CASGYGGQGDQYF.

This clonotype was recorded many times. The chain has TRBV5-1 and TRBJ2-1; unclear D gene. There are 14 residues in the CDR3. The V end lost 0 bases, the J end lost 6 bases, and 10 bases lay between the germline ends. Per germline, CDR1 SGHRS and CDR2 YFSETQ. CDR3 nucleotide sequence: TGCGCCAGCAGCTTGGTGAGTGCGCGCAATGAGCAGTTCTTC. It encodes CASSLVSARNEQFF. Full variable domain (outside the CDR3, taken from reference TRBV5-1 and TRBJ2-1): KAGVTQTPRYLIKTRGQQVTLSCSPISGHRSVSWYQQTPGQGLQFLFEYFSETQRNKGNFPGRFSGRQFSNSRSEMNVSTLELGDSALYLCASSLVSARNEQFFGPGTRLTVL.

This clonotype was detected ten times or more. V and J are TRBV20-1 and TRBJ2-1, with 9 bases identical to TRBD2. V shed 6 bases, J shed 0 bases, and the junction held 6 bases outside the gene matches. Germline CDR1 is DFQATT and CDR2 is SNEGSKA (reference sequence). The length of the CDR3 is 15 residues. CDR3 DNA: TGCAGTGCAACAGGACTAGCGAGCTCCTACAATGAGCAGTTCTTC. Translation gives CSATGLASSYNEQFF.

In this sample, this clonotype turned up many times. This chain links TRBV2 with TRBJ1-2; D call uncertain. Trimming took off 1 base at V and 7 bases at J, with 7 bases between the two ends. This CDR3 has 12 amino acids. Germline V CDR1 and CDR2: SNHLY, FYNNEI. This chain's CDR3 is CASSEEVLGYTF. DNA for the CDR3: TGTGCCAGCAGTGAAGAGGTACTTGGCTACACCTTC.

This clonotype has ten or more counts. The chain is built from TRBV12-5 and TRBJ2-3; 8 bases agree with TRBD2. The germline V gene encodes CDR1 LGHNT and CDR2 FRNRAP. This CDR3 comprises 14 residues. With 5 bases clipped from V and 2 bases from J, the junction kept 3 bases outside the gene matches. The CDR3 sequence: CASGPGLDTDTQYF. CDR3 coding DNA: TGTGCTAGTGGTCCGGGACTAGACACAGATACGCAGTATTTT.

The CDR3 is CAINKAGGGEQFF. CDR3 in DNA: TGTGCCATCAACAAAGCGGGAGGGGGTGAGCAGTTCTTC. The chain recombines TRBV10-3 with TRBJ2-1, with TRBD2 matching 10 bases. This CDR3 spans 13 amino acids. Germline loops: CDR1 ENHRY, CDR2 SYGVKD. J lost 9 bases, V lost 7 bases, and 6 bases had no gene match.

This clonotype was picked up many times. The chain joins TRBV29-1 to TRBJ2-5, with D uncertain. The V and J ends lost 4 bases and 1 base respectively, with 16 bases between them. This CDR3 is 15 amino acids long. The germline gives CDR1 SQVTM, CDR2 ANQGSEA. This CDR3 is CSVVVSARAQETQYF. The CDR3 bases are TGCAGCGTTGTCGTCTCGGCTCGTGCCCAAGAGACCCAGTACTTC. The whole variable domain, filled in from reference TRBV29-1 and TRBJ2-5, reads SAVISQKPSRDICQRGTSLTIQCQVDSQVTMMFWYRQQPGQSLTLIATANQGSEATYESGFVIDKFPISRPNLTFSTLTVSNMSPEDSSIYLCSVVVSARAQETQYFGPGTRLLVL.

This clonotype has at least ten counts. The CDR3 protein is CASSQDSPGFTDTQYF. CDR3 coding DNA: TGTGCCAGCAGCCAAGATTCCCCGGGGTTCACAGATACGCAGTATTTT. The rearrangement uses TRBV3-1 and TRBJ2-3; perhaps TRBD2 as D (5 bases). Between the trimmed V and J ends, which lost 0 bases and 2 bases, there was a span of 12 bases. This CDR3 region has 16 residues. Per the germline V gene, CDR1 is LGHDT and CDR2 is YNNKEL (reference sequence).

This clonotype was recorded many times. V is TRBV7-8 and J is TRBJ1-1, with 12 bases identical to TRBD1. The V and J ends lost 5 bases and 5 bases, in that order; junction bases with no gene match: 6. The V gene's germline CDR1 is SGHVS and CDR2 FQNEAQ. The CDR3 is 15 amino acids. CDR3 region: CASSITGQGATEAFF. In nucleotides, the CDR3 is TGTGCCAGCAGCATCACGGGACAGGGGGCGACTGAAGCTTTCTTT. The complete variable domain, with remaining parts taken from reference TRBV7-8 and TRBJ1-1, reads GAGVSQSPRYKVAKRGQDVALRCDPISGHVSLFWYQQALGQGPEFLTYFQNEAQLDKSGLPSDRFFAERPEGSVSTLKIQRTQQEDSAVYLCASSITGQGATEAFFGQGTRLTVV.

The chain uses TRBV2 and TRBJ2-3; 11 bases match TRBD2. Looked up from germline, CDR1 is SNHLY and CDR2 is FYNNEI. The J segment lost 0 bases and the V segment lost 7 bases, leaving 3 bases of the junction unmatched. The CDR3 length is 15 residues. CDR3: CASTASGRSTDTQYF. CDR3 coding DNA: TGTGCCAGCACCGCTAGCGGGAGGAGCACAGATACGCAGTATTTT.

Ten or more counts support this clonotype. The chain couples TRBV20-1 to TRBJ2-5; 11 bases align to TRBD2. There are 13 residues in the CDR3. Germline CDR1 is DFQATT and CDR2 is SNEGSKA (reference sequence). CDR3 sequence (DNA): TGCAGCACACTAGCGGGAGAGGTAGAGACCCAGTACTTC. This sequence encodes CSTLAGEVETQYF.

This clonotype was observed a handful of times. This sequence joins TRBV6-1 and TRBJ1-1; D gene ambiguous. The CDR3 consists of 14 residues. Trimming took off 5 bases at V and 1 base at J, with 11 bases between the two ends. Germline V CDR1 and CDR2: MNHNS, SASEGT. The CDR3: CASSPTEGNTEAFF. In DNA, the CDR3 is TGTGCCAGCAGTCCAACCGAGGGGAACACTGAAGCTTTCTTT.

The rearrangement joins TRBV12-3 or TRBV12-4 to TRBJ2-3; a weak D match, TRBD2 (6 bases). Trimming stripped 7 bases from V and 6 bases from J, with 17 bases between. The CDR3 has 14 residues. CDR3 nucleotide sequence: TGTGCCAGCAAGGAGACCGGGAGATGGGATACGCAGTATTTT. This translates into CASKETGRWDTQYF.

There are many counts of this clonotype. The chain is built from TRBV27 and TRBJ2-7; 14 bases fit TRBD2. With 7 bases clipped from V and 5 bases from J, the junction kept 7 bases outside the gene matches. The CDR3 spans 15 residues. Germline CDR1 is MNHEY and CDR2 is SMNVEV (reference sequence). The CDR3 DNA sequence: TGTGCCAGCACGGGACTAGCGGGAGTCAACCACGAGCAGTACTTC. Its protein product is CASTGLAGVNHEQYF.